These T cell receptor beta chains were read from a single sample in a study of cytomegalovirus exposure and HLA in healthy donors. Assay: immunoSEQ multiplex PCR; the TCRdb copy retains only in-frame clones and omits some. The sample records just over 150,000 clones, 75% to 90% being singletons. Sample: PBMCs. Source of these receptors: a male donor in good health and CMV-seropositive. The CDR3 runs from the conserved cysteine through the conserved F or W. Fields, in order: CDR3 DNA, CDR3 protein, D gene, J gene, V gene, clone size. D genes are given only for firm matches. Clone size appears in some rows only: once, few, many, or a class for an expanded clone.

TGTGCCAGTAGTATAGACACTAGCGGGGCCCCCTACGAGCAGTACTTC CASSIDTSGAPYEQYF TRBD2 TRBJ2-7 TRBV19 -
TGCGCCAGCAGCCGAGGGACAGGAGGTAGAGACGAGCAGTACTTC CASSRGTGGRDEQYF TRBD1 TRBJ2-7 TRBV4-3 -
TGTGCCAGCTCATTCGGACAGGGAAGCGATGGCTACACCTTC CASSFGQGSDGYTF TRBD1 TRBJ1-2 TRBV18 -
TGTGCCAGCTCACTGCGGACCGGGGAGCTGTTTTTT CASSLRTGELFF - TRBJ2-2 TRBV18 -
TGTGCCAGCAGCCGATTCGACAGGGGGCTGAACACTGAAGCTTTCTTT CASSRFDRGLNTEAFF TRBD1 TRBJ1-1 TRBV7-8 -
TGCAGTGTCAACGAGCAGTACTTC CSVNEQYF - TRBJ2-7 TRBV20-1 -
TGTGCCAGCAGTTACAGGGGGCCAAAGAACACTGAAGCTTTCTTT CASSYRGPKNTEAFF TRBD1 TRBJ1-1 TRBV6-5 -
TGTGCTAGCAGCTTAGCACTCGGGAGCGGTGGTGAGCAGTTCTTC CASSLALGSGGEQFF - TRBJ2-1 TRBV7-7 -
TGTGCCAGCAGTAGCTGGGACAGGTCCTACGAGCAGTACTTC CASSSWDRSYEQYF TRBD1 TRBJ2-7 TRBV27 -
TGTGCCAGCAGCCCGGGGGACAGGGCCTACGAGCAGTACTTC CASSPGDRAYEQYF TRBD1 TRBJ2-7 TRBV9 -
TGTGCCAGCTCACCACCAGCAGGGGCCGCCTACGAGCAGTACTTC CASSPPAGAAYEQYF - TRBJ2-7 TRBV18 -
TGTGCCAGCAGTCTGGGGAGGGTTGGAAACACCATATATTTT CASSLGRVGNTIYF - TRBJ1-3 TRBV27 -
TGCGCCAGCAGCTTGGGGACAGGGGGGAATGAGCAGTTCTTC CASSLGTGGNEQFF TRBD1 TRBJ2-1 TRBV5-1 -
TGTGCCAGCAGCCCGTCGACAGGCCGCTACGAGCAGTACTTC CASSPSTGRYEQYF - TRBJ2-7 TRBV6-1 once
TGTGCCAGCAGCTTACGGGCCTACGAGCAGTACTTC CASSLRAYEQYF - TRBJ2-7 TRBV13 -
TGTGCCAGCAGTTTACGGTCCTACGAGCAGTACTTC CASSLRSYEQYF - TRBJ2-7 TRBV28 -
TGTGCCAGCAGCTCGGGAAACCAAGAGACCCAGTACTTC CASSSGNQETQYF - TRBJ2-5 TRBV7-6 -
TGCAGCGTTGATGGTGTCCGGACTAGCGGGACCTTTCACCAAGAGACCCAGTACTTC CSVDGVRTSGTFHQETQYF TRBD2 TRBJ2-5 TRBV29-1 -
TGTGCCTGGAGCCGCACCGGACCCCTCCACTTT CAWSRTGPLHF - TRBJ1-6 TRBV30 -
TGTGCCAGCAGTTTGGGACAGGGACTAAAAGCTGGAAACACCATATATTTT CASSLGQGLKAGNTIYF TRBD1 TRBJ1-3 TRBV11-3 -
TGTGCCAGCAGTGCGGGACAGATGAACACTGAAGCTTTCTTT CASSAGQMNTEAFF TRBD1 TRBJ1-1 TRBV27 -
TGTGCCAGCAGCAGAGCGGGAGGAGGCGAGACCCAGTACTTC CASSRAGGGETQYF TRBD2 TRBJ2-5 TRBV9 -
TGTGCCAGCAGCCCCCGACTAGGGCGTCTTGGCGAGCAGTACTTC CASSPRLGRLGEQYF - TRBJ2-7 TRBV11-1 -
TGTGCCAGCAGTCCGACTAGCGGGCGAGCCAAAAACATTCAGTACTTC CASSPTSGRAKNIQYF TRBD2 TRBJ2-4 TRBV7-9 -
TGTGCCAGCAGTCCCGACAGGGAGCAGTTCTTC CASSPDREQFF - TRBJ2-1 TRBV2 -
TGTGAGGAGGCGATTCAGCCCCAGCATTTT CEEAIQPQHF - TRBJ1-5 TRBV21-1 -
TGTGCCAGCAGCATGGAAAGGGGGAACACTGAAGCTTTCTTT CASSMERGNTEAFF - TRBJ1-1 TRBV5-6 few
TGTGCCAGCAGCTTAGCTGGCGGGAGGGCCATCAATGAGCAGTTCTTC CASSLAGGRAINEQFF TRBD2 TRBJ2-1 TRBV7-2 -
TGTGCCAGCAGTTACAAGGGGATCGGCTCTGGAAACACCATATATTTT CASSYKGIGSGNTIYF - TRBJ1-3 TRBV6-5 once
TGTGCCAGCAGTGACTTCCCGGGACAGGGGGCTTACGGCTACACCTTC CASSDFPGQGAYGYTF TRBD1 TRBJ1-2 TRBV6-4 -
TGTGCCAGCAGCTTAGGGCCGACAGGATCTGGAAACACCATATATTTT CASSLGPTGSGNTIYF - TRBJ1-3 TRBV7-2 -
TGTGCCAGCAGCCCTACGTTGTCCCCCTATAATCAGCCCCAGCATTTT CASSPTLSPYNQPQHF - TRBJ1-5 TRBV7-2 few
TGTGCCAGCAGCGCACGACTAGGGGATGGGACAGATACGCAGTATTTT CASSARLGDGTDTQYF - TRBJ2-3 TRBV13 -
TGCGCCAGCAGCTTGGGGGCAGGGGGCACAGATACGCAGTATTTT CASSLGAGGTDTQYF - TRBJ2-3 TRBV5-1 -
TGTGCCAGCAGGGGGCTGGGTAGCGGGCACCTCTTC CASRGLGSGHLF TRBD2 TRBJ2-7 TRBV27 -
TGTGCCAGCTCACCCACAGGGGATAATTCACCCCTCCACTTT CASSPTGDNSPLHF TRBD1 TRBJ1-6 TRBV18 -
TGTGCCAGCAGTGAATGGGAGGGCGGCGGCTACACCTTC CASSEWEGGGYTF - TRBJ1-2 TRBV6-1 -
TGTGCCAGCAGCTTGACATCCGATCAGCCCCAGCATTTT CASSLTSDQPQHF - TRBJ1-5 TRBV6-5 -
TGCGCCAGCAGCTCGGGACAGAACACTGAAGCTTTCTTT CASSSGQNTEAFF - TRBJ1-1 TRBV5-1 -
TGCGCCAGCAGCCCCCGAGCAGGGGATAATGAAAAACTGTTTTTT CASSPRAGDNEKLFF - TRBJ1-4 TRBV5-1 -
TGTGCCAGCAGTTTATCGAGCACAGATACGCAGTATTTT CASSLSSTDTQYF - TRBJ2-3 TRBV28 -
TGTGCCATCCAGGGGGTGGAGTACAATGAGCAGTTCTTC CAIQGVEYNEQFF TRBD1 TRBJ2-1 TRBV6-1 -
TGTGCCAGCAGCGAGGACAGACTCATGAACACTGAAGCTTTCTTT CASSEDRLMNTEAFF - TRBJ1-1 TRBV9 once
TGTGCCAGCAGCCCCTACCTCCAAAGGAGCTCCTACGAGCAGTACTTC CASSPYLQRSSYEQYF - TRBJ2-7 TRBV5-8 -
TGTGCCAGTAGTACGACAGGGAACACTGAAGCTTTCTTT CASSTTGNTEAFF - TRBJ1-1 TRBV19 once
TGTGCCAGCAGTCAAAGACAGGGGAAGGGTAATGAGCAGTTCTTC CASSQRQGKGNEQFF TRBD1 TRBJ2-1 TRBV6-1 few
TGTGCCAGCAGGGGAAGGGGCGCGGTCCCGAACACTGAAGCTTTCTTT CASRGRGAVPNTEAFF - TRBJ1-1 TRBV2 -
TGTGCCAGCAGCCTGTTTAGCCCTACCACAGATACGCAGTATTTT CASSLFSPTTDTQYF - TRBJ2-3 TRBV7-2 -
TGTGCCATCGGGCCTCGGTCACCCCTCCACTTT CAIGPRSPLHF - TRBJ1-6 TRBV10-3 -
TGTGCCAGCAGCTTGGGGCTCTATGGCTACACCTTC CASSLGLYGYTF - TRBJ1-2 TRBV13 -
TGTGCCAGCTCCGGACAGGGTGATTCACCCCTCCACTTT CASSGQGDSPLHF TRBD1 TRBJ1-6 TRBV18 -